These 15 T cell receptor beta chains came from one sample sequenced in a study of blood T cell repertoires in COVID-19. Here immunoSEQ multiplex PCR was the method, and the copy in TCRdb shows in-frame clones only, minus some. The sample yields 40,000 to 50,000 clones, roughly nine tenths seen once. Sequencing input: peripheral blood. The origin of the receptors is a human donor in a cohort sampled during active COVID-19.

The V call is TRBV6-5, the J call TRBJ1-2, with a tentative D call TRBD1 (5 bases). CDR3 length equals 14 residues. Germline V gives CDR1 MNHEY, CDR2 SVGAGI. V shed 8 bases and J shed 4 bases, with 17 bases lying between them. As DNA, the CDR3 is TGTGCCAGCGGGACTTTGGGGGGAAGCTATGGCTACACCTTC. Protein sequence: CASGTLGGSYGYTF.

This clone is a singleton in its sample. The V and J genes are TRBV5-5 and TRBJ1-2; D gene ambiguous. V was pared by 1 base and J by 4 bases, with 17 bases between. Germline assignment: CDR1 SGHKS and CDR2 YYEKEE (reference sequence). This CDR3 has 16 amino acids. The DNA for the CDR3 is TGTGCCAGCAGCTTGTCCATTGCGGCAGGACTCTATGGCTACACCTTC. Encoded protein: CASSLSIAAGLYGYTF.

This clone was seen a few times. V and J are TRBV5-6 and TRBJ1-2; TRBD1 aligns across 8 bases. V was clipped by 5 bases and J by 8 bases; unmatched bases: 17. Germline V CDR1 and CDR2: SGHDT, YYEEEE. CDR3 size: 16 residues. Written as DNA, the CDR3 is TGTGCCAGCAGTCCCGACAGGGGCGACCTCTCTCAGGGCTACACCTTC. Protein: CASSPDRGDLSQGYTF. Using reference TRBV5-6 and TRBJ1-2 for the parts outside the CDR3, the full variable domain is DAGVTQSPTHLIKTRGQQVTLRCSPKSGHDTVSWYQQALGQGPQFIFQYYEEEERQRGNFPDRFSGHQFPNYSSELNVNALLLGDSALYLCASSPDRGDLSQGYTFGSGTRLTVV.

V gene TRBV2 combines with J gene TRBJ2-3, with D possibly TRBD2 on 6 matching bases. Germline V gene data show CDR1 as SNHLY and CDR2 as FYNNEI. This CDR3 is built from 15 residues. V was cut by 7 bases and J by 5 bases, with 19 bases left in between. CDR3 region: CASNLIPLARDTQYF. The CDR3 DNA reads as TGTGCCAGCAACCTAATACCGCTAGCGAGAGATACGCAGTATTTT.

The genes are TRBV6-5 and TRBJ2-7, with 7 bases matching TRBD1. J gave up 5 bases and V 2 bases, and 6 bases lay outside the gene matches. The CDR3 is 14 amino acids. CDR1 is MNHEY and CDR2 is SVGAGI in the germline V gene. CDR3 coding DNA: TGTGCCAGCAGTTACCTTACGACAGGGAACGAGCAGTACTTC. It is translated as CASSYLTTGNEQYF.

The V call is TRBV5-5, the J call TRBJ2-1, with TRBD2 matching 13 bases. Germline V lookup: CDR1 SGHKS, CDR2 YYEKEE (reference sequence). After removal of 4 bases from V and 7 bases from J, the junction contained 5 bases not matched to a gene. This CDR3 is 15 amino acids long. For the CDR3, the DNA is TGTGCCAGCAGCCCATGGACTAGCGGGGGAAATGAGCAGTTCTTC. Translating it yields CASSPWTSGGNEQFF.

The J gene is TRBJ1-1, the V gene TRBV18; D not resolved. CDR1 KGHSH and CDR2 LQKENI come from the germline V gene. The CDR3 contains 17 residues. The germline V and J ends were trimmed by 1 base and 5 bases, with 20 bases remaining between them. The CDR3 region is CASSPRAGAAVGTEAFF. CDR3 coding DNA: TGTGCCAGCTCACCACGCGCGGGAGCAGCCGTTGGGACTGAAGCTTTCTTT.

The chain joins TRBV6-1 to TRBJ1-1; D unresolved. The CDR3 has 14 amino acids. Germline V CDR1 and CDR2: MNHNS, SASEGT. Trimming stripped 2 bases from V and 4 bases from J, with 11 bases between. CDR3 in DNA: TGTGCCAGCAGTGAATACGGGATGGGCACTGAAGCTTTCTTT. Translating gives CASSEYGMGTEAFF.

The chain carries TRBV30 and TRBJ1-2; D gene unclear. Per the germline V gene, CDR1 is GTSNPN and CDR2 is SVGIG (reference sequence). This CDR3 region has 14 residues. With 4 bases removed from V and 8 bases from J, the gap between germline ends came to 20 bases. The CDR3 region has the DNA TGTGCCTGGAAGAGGCCTAAAGAGGCACCAGGCTACACCTTC. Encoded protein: CAWKRPKEAPGYTF.

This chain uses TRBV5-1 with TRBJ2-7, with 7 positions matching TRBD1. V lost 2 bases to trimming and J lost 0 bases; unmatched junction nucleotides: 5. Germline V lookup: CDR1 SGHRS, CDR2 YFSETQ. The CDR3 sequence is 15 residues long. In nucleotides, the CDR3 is TGCGCCAGCAGCTTCGACAGGGTTGGCTCCTACGAGCAGTACTTC. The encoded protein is CASSFDRVGSYEQYF.

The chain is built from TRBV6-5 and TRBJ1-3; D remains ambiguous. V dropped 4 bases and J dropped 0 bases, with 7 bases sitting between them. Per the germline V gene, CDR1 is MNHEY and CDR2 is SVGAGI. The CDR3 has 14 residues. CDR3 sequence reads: CASSSRSSGNTIYF. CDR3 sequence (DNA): TGTGCCAGCAGTTCAAGGAGCTCTGGAAACACCATATATTTT.

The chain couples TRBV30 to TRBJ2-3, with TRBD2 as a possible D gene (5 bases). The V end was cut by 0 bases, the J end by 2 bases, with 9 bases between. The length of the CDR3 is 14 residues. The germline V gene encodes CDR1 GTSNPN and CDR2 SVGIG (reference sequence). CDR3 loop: CAWSVGRLTDTQYF. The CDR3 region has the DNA TGTGCCTGGAGTGTAGGGAGACTCACAGATACGCAGTATTTT.

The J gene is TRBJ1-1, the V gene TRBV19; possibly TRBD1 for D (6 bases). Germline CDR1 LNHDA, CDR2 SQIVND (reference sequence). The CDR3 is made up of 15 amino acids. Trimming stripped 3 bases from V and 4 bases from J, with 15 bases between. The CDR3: CASSIGNRGGTEAFF. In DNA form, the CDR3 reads TGTGCCAGTAGTATTGGGAACCGAGGGGGCACTGAAGCTTTCTTT.

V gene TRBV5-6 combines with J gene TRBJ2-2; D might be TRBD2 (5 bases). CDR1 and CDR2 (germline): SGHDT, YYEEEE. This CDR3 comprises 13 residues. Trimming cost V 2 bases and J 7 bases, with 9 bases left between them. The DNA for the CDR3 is TGTGCCAGCAGCTTTCTGAGGGACGGGGAGCTGTTTTTT. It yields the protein CASSFLRDGELFF. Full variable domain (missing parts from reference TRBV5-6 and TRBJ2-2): DAGVTQSPTHLIKTRGQQVTLRCSPKSGHDTVSWYQQALGQGPQFIFQYYEEEERQRGNFPDRFSGHQFPNYSSELNVNALLLGDSALYLCASSFLRDGELFFGEGSRLTVL.

The CDR3 loop reads CASSRPGAATEAFF. For the CDR3, the DNA is TGTGCCAGCAGCCGCCCAGGGGCCGCTACTGAAGCTTTCTTT. The V call is TRBV27, the J call TRBJ1-1; tentatively, D is TRBD1 (6 bases). Trimming took off 6 bases at V and 5 bases at J, with 16 bases between the two ends. CDR1 and CDR2 from the germline V gene are MNHEY and SMNVEV (reference sequence). This CDR3 region has 14 residues.